Each of the 23 T cell receptor beta chains below was sequenced from the same sample in a study of blood T cell repertoires in COVID-19. Here immunoSEQ multiplex PCR was the method, and the copy in TCRdb shows in-frame clones only, minus some. In the table there are 100,000 to 150,000 clones, about 89% of which are singletons. Material for sequencing was peripheral blood. Receptors were obtained from an older woman with COVID-19, enrolled during active disease.

The rearrangement links TRBV11-2 to TRBJ2-5; 8 bases are shared with TRBD2. The CDR3 length is 15 residues. Germline V gene data show CDR1 as SGHAT and CDR2 as FQNNGV. V was clipped by 5 bases and J by 3 bases; unmatched bases: 8. In DNA, the CDR3 is TGTGCCAGCAGCCCCCGTGGGCGGGGGGAAGAGACCCAGTACTTC. This encodes CASSPRGRGEETQYF.

The chain links TRBV29-1 to TRBJ1-4, with D uncertain. CDR3 length: 13 residues. Germline CDR1 and CDR2: SQVTM and ANQGSEA. V was shortened by 6 bases and J by 8 bases, with 16 bases between the two germline ends. CDR3 in DNA: TGCAGCGTGACCAGTTCAGGAGGGGAAAAACTGTTTTTT. Its protein product is CSVTSSGGEKLFF.

The chain carries TRBV9 and TRBJ2-1; 12 bases map to TRBD2. Germline CDR1 is SGDLS and CDR2 is YYNGEE. The length of the CDR3 is 15 residues. V dropped 1 base and J dropped 7; count of bases not matched to a gene: 3. CDR3: CASSVRLAGVNEQFF. The CDR3 nucleotides are TGTGCCAGCAGCGTAAGACTAGCGGGGGTGAATGAGCAGTTCTTC.

This clone appeared a single time. This chain connects TRBV9 to TRBJ1-2; the match to TRBD1 covers 9 bases. The CDR3 spans 14 residues. The V segment lost 4 bases and the J segment 6 bases; nucleotides outside the gene matches: 7. In germline, CDR1 is SGDLS, CDR2 YYNGEE. CDR3 nucleotide sequence: TGTGCCAGCAGCAACAGGGGGCAGGCCCATGGCTACACCTTC. This codes for CASSNRGQAHGYTF. Full variable domain (outside the CDR3, taken from reference TRBV9 and TRBJ1-2): DSGVTQTPKHLITATGQRVTLRCSPRSGDLSVYWYQQSLDQGLQFLIQYYNGEERAKGNILERFSAQQFPDLHSELNLSSLELGDSALYFCASSNRGQAHGYTFGSGTRLTVV.

In this sample, this clone turned up once. The V call is TRBV18, the J call TRBJ1-4; 8 bases fit TRBD1. With V trimmed by 0 bases and J by 6 bases, 6 bases remained unmatched. Germline CDR1 KGHSH, CDR2 LQKENI. The CDR3 runs 16 residues. This CDR3 is CASSPPRGLRDEKLFF. As DNA, the CDR3 is TGTGCCAGCTCACCACCCAGGGGGCTGCGGGATGAAAAACTGTTTTTT.

This sequence joins TRBV19 and TRBJ2-3; D is perhaps TRBD2 (5 bases). CDR1 and CDR2 from the germline V gene are LNHDA and SQIVND (reference sequence). V lost 2 bases and J 11 bases, leaving 17 bases between the germline ends. The CDR3 is made up of 14 amino acids. The CDR3 protein is CASSISREGYGQYF. The CDR3 bases are TGTGCCAGTAGTATATCCCGGGAAGGATACGGGCAGTATTTT.

V is TRBV10-3 and J is TRBJ1-1; D gene unclear. CDR1 is ENHRY, CDR2 SYGVKD, per germline. The CDR3 runs to 11 residues. The ends were cut back, 4 bases at V and 7 bases at J, with 7 bases in the middle. CDR3 in amino acids: CAISGEGEAFF. In DNA form, the CDR3 reads TGTGCCATCAGTGGGGAGGGTGAAGCTTTCTTT.

CDR3: CASSPQAGVTDTQYF. The DNA of the CDR3 is TGTGCCAGCAGCCCCCAAGCGGGGGTCACAGATACGCAGTATTTT. The J gene is TRBJ2-3, the V gene TRBV3-1 (or the pseudogene TRBV3-2); 8 nucleotides align to TRBD2. The CDR3 has 15 residues. The J segment lost 2 bases and the V segment lost 4 bases, leaving 5 bases of the junction unmatched. Germline-derived CDR1 and CDR2 are LGHDT and YNNKEL (reference sequence).

This chain connects TRBV6-4 to TRBJ1-1, with TRBD1 matching over 10 bases. This CDR3 has 14 amino acids. The J segment lost 5 bases and the V segment lost 6 bases, leaving 6 bases of the junction unmatched. CDR1 and CDR2 (germline): MRHNA, SNTAGT. The CDR3 here is CASSVGQGETEAFF. DNA for the CDR3: TGTGCCAGCAGCGTCGGACAGGGGGAAACTGAAGCTTTCTTT.

The chain uses TRBV12-5 and TRBJ2-2; 7 bases align to TRBD1. The CDR3 is made up of 15 amino acids. V trimming: 1 base; J trimming: 3 bases; junction bases outside the gene matches: 2. CDR1 LGHNT and CDR2 FRNRAP come from the germline V gene. As DNA, the CDR3 is TGTGCTAGTGGTTTGGCAGGGGGTTACACCGGGGAGCTGTTTTTT. Protein sequence: CASGLAGGYTGELFF.

Regarding this clone: Other nucleotide sequences in the sample specify the same CDR3. J is TRBJ1-2 and V is TRBV30, with no clear D. CDR3 length: 14 amino acids. Germline V gene lookup returns CDR1 GTSNPN and CDR2 SVGIG (reference sequence). Trimming took off 0 bases at V and 2 bases at J, with 10 bases between the two ends. The CDR3 DNA reads TGTGCCTGGAGTGTACTGGGCAGAAACTATGGCTACACCTTC. This codes for CAWSVLGRNYGYTF.

The genes are TRBV3-1 (or the pseudogene TRBV3-2) and TRBJ1-2; 8 bases line up with TRBD1. The CDR3 covers 15 residues. Per the germline V gene, CDR1 is LGHDT and CDR2 is YNNKEL (reference sequence). J gave up 7 bases and V 4 bases, and 11 bases lay outside the gene matches. In nucleotides, the CDR3 is TGTGCCAGCAGCCCCTATTCACAGGGGGAGGGTGGCTACACCTTC. This codes for CASSPYSQGEGGYTF.

The V call is TRBV5-1, the J call TRBJ1-1; 8 nucleotides agree with TRBD1. Per germline, CDR1 SGHRS and CDR2 YFSETQ. The ends lost 4 bases at V and 6 bases at J; junction bases unmatched: 11. The CDR3 runs 15 residues. The CDR3 sequence is CASSPTDREGAEAFF. As DNA, the CDR3 is TGCGCCAGCAGCCCAACGGACAGGGAAGGTGCTGAAGCTTTCTTT. Full variable domain (rest looked up from reference TRBV5-1 and TRBJ1-1): KAGVTQTPRYLIKTRGQQVTLSCSPISGHRSVSWYQQTPGQGLQFLFEYFSETQRNKGNFPGRFSGRQFSNSRSEMNVSTLELGDSALYLCASSPTDREGAEAFFGQGTRLTVV.

The V and J genes are TRBV12-3 or TRBV12-4 and TRBJ1-2, with no clear D. The V gene lost 6 bases and the J gene lost 5 bases, with 13 bases spanning the gap. The CDR3 is 13 amino acids. The CDR3, as DNA: TGTGCCAGCAGCCAGACACCCGTATATGGCTACACCTTC. It is translated as CASSQTPVYGYTF.

The chain carries TRBV4-1 and TRBJ2-1; TRBD1 matches at 9 bases. Germline CDR1 is MGHRA and CDR2 is YSYEKL. The trim removed 1 base at V and 4 bases at J, leaving 2 bases unmatched. The CDR3 runs 15 residues. In nucleotides, the CDR3 is TGCGCCAGCAGCCAAGCTGGACAGGGGTACAATGAGCAGTTCTTC. The encoded protein is CASSQAGQGYNEQFF.

The chain recombines TRBV15 with TRBJ2-5; TRBD2 might be the D (6 bases). Germline lookup yields CDR1 LNHNV and CDR2 YYDKDF (reference sequence). The CDR3 is 15 amino acids. Trimming took 0 bases from V and 2 from J, leaving 10 bases between them. The CDR3 loop is CATSRERGRQETQYF. CDR3 DNA: TGTGCCACCAGCAGAGAGCGGGGCCGACAAGAGACCCAGTACTTC.

The chain employs TRBV6-1 and TRBJ2-7, with 7 bases fitting TRBD1. V dropped 2 bases and J dropped 2; count of bases not matched to a gene: 3. There are 14 residues in the CDR3. Germline V lookup: CDR1 MNHNS, CDR2 SASEGT. CDR3 residues: CASSEWTGPYEQYF. CDR3 sequence (DNA): TGTGCCAGCAGTGAATGGACAGGCCCCTACGAGCAGTACTTC.

This clone appeared a few times. V is TRBV30 and J is TRBJ1-5; TRBD1 is a possible D gene (5 bases). CDR3 length equals 14 residues. V lost 3 bases and J 7 bases, leaving 16 bases between the germline ends. Looked up from germline, CDR1 is GTSNPN and CDR2 is SVGIG (reference sequence). CDR3 in DNA: TGTGCCTGGAGGGACGGGGGACTGGGGCAGCCCCAGCATTTT. This translates into CAWRDGGLGQPQHF.

Only a few counts were recorded for this clone. The chain is built from TRBV28 and TRBJ1-3, with D unresolved. The germline gives CDR1 MDHEN, CDR2 SYDVKM. CDR3 length: 12 amino acids. Between the trimmed V and J ends, which lost 3 bases and 2 bases, there was a span of 2 bases. In DNA form, the CDR3 reads TGTGCCAGCAGTTTTACTGGAAACACCATATATTTT. It translates to CASSFTGNTIYF.

The chain is built from TRBV7-8 and TRBJ2-2; 7 bases agree with TRBD2. J gave up 0 bases and V 2 bases, and 3 bases lay outside the gene matches. This CDR3 is built from 16 residues. Germline values: CDR1 SGHVS, CDR2 FQNEAQ. The CDR3 region has the DNA TGTGCCAGCAGCTTAAGGACTAGGGCGAACACCGGGGAGCTGTTTTTT. Its protein is CASSLRTRANTGELFF. Full variable domain (outside the CDR3, taken from reference TRBV7-8 and TRBJ2-2): GAGVSQSPRYKVAKRGQDVALRCDPISGHVSLFWYQQALGQGPEFLTYFQNEAQLDKSGLPSDRFFAERPEGSVSTLKIQRTQQEDSAVYLCASSLRTRANTGELFFGEGSRLTVL.

The gene calls are TRBV5-1 and TRBJ2-3, with 8 bases aligning to TRBD2. The V gene's germline CDR1 is SGHRS and CDR2 YFSETQ. CDR3 length equals 15 residues. The V segment lost 2 bases and the J segment 2 bases; nucleotides outside the gene matches: 4. CDR3 nucleotides: TGCGCCAGCAGCTTCGGCGGGGGGATCACAGATACGCAGTATTTT. Translation gives CASSFGGGITDTQYF.

The V and J genes are TRBV18 and TRBJ1-6, with TRBD1 as a possible D gene (6 bases). The germline V and J ends were trimmed by 8 bases and 8 bases, with 13 bases remaining between them. The germline V gene encodes CDR1 KGHSH and CDR2 LQKENI. CDR3 length equals 13 residues. This CDR3 reads CASTDRRHSPLHF. The CDR3, as DNA: TGTGCCAGCACGGACAGAAGACATTCACCCCTCCACTTT.

The chain links TRBV4-2 to TRBJ1-2, with TRBD1 identical over 7 bases. From germline, CDR1 is LGHNA and CDR2 YNFKEQ. Trimming removed 6 bases from V and 2 bases from J; junction bases left unmatched: 9. The CDR3 has 15 residues. The CDR3 nucleotides read TGTGCCAGCAGTCTACCGGGACAGATAAACTATGGCTACACCTTC. It yields the protein CASSLPGQINYGYTF.